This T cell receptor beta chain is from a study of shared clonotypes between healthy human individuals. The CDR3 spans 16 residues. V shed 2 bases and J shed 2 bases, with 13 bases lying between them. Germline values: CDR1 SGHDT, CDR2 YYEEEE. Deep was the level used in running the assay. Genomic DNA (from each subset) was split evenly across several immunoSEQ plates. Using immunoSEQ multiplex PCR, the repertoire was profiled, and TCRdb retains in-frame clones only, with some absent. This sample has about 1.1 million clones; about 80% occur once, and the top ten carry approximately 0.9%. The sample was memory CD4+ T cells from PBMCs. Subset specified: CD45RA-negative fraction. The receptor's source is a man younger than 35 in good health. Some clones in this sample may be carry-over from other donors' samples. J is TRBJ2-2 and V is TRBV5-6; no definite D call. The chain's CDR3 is CASSFWEKANTGELFF. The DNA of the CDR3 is TGTGCCAGCAGCTTTTGGGAAAAGGCAAACACCGGGGAGCTGTTTTTT.